This is a list of T cell receptor beta chains from one sample in a study of OX40 agonist ivuxolimab in advanced cancers. TCRdb's copy holds only in-frame clones and misses some; the assay was immunoSEQ multiplex PCR. The table has some 39,000 clones, over 75% seen once; the top ten hold about 3.6%. The sample was CD4+ or CD8+ T cells sorted from blood, taken in a trial of the OX40 agonist ivuxolimab. Source of these receptors: an adult with an advanced solid tumor such as melanoma, head and neck, liver or kidney cancer. Both conserved end residues are trimmed from each CDR3.

CDR3aa,v_gene,j_gene
ASRSGTANSPLH,TRBV6-5,TRBJ1-6
ASSLGLGELF,TRBV11-2,TRBJ2-2
ASSSGPTLYNEQF,TRBV13,TRBJ2-1
ASSGGGLEAF,TRBV5-4,TRBJ1-1
ASSLNHGELF,TRBV25-1,TRBJ2-2
ASSHFNRGPYEQY,TRBV11-2,TRBJ2-7
ASSWVNEQF,TRBV7-9,TRBJ2-1
ASSIGRLPSTDTQY,TRBV19,TRBJ2-3
ASSPHRFSDTQY,TRBV9,TRBJ2-3
ATTSDSRLALSTDTQY,TRBV15,TRBJ2-3
ASSSRLEAGAYEQY,TRBV11-1,TRBJ2-7
ASSLSRLGKNIQY,TRBV28,TRBJ2-4
ASSLLRDEQF,TRBV5-6,TRBJ2-1
ASSPQTGVREKLF,TRBV28,TRBJ1-4
SVLGRSGSGRISYEQY,TRBV29-1,TRBJ2-7
ASSLGQGRSPLH,TRBV27,TRBJ1-6
ASSSTGVRDGYT,TRBV11-3,TRBJ1-2
ASSLSGDRGSTEAF,TRBV14,TRBJ1-1
ASSSRTGKNTGELF,TRBV6-5,TRBJ2-2
ASSGAGVEKSYT,TRBV6-5,TRBJ1-2
ASGRTIYGYT,TRBV28,TRBJ1-2
ASSPGRRSGRDIQY,TRBV4-1,TRBJ2-4
ASRPSGRAGRTDTQY,TRBV28,TRBJ2-3
ASSLGGTHNQPQH,TRBV7-9,TRBJ1-5
SVESGGAEAF,TRBV29-1,TRBJ1-1
ASSWTPRRRNTEAF,TRBV6-5,TRBJ1-1
ASSLGQSYNEQF,TRBV28,TRBJ2-1
ASSRLGGQGTQY,TRBV5-8,TRBJ2-5
ASSLGSGILYEQY,TRBV4-2,TRBJ2-7
ASSTEPNTEAF,TRBV7-3,TRBJ1-1
AWMKNTEAF,TRBV30,TRBJ1-1
ATSRTVGGWTDTQY,TRBV15,TRBJ2-3
SVGATNYGYT,TRBV29-1,TRBJ1-2
ASSQDRDPAEKLF,TRBV11-2,TRBJ1-4
SVEDRDRGNGELF,TRBV29-1,TRBJ2-2
ASSTGGYRALNTEAF,TRBV9,TRBJ1-1
ASSLSQGGEKLF,TRBV18,TRBJ1-4
ASSPTPGGLTNTGELF,TRBV9,TRBJ2-2
ASSSPTGPYTEAF,TRBV27,TRBJ1-1
ASSYRPRDEQF,TRBV6-5,TRBJ2-1
AVFSDLPGNEQF,TRBV6-1,TRBJ2-1
ASSLTGRGTGELF,TRBV5-8,TRBJ2-2
ASSWSYGELF,TRBV7-2,TRBJ2-2
AGGVGALGTDTQY,TRBV2,TRBJ2-3